These 24 T cell receptor beta chains came from one sample sequenced in a study of read filtering for tumor transcriptome and immune sequencing. Molecular barcoded adaptors covering alpha/delta and beta/gamma chains were used on roughly 400 ng RNA. TCRdb independently ran MiXCR on the reads; one entry per CDR3 protein. The table has 20,000 to 25,000 distinct CDR3 sequences, around 20% seen once. Sequenced input: a population of CD138-negative cells sorted from bone marrow. The receptors were gathered from a donor at least 40 years old with multiple myeloma.

This clonotype was seen repeatedly, ten times or more. CDR3 bases: TGTGCCAGCAGTGGACTAGCGGGAGACAATGAGCAGTTCTTC. Protein sequence: CASSGLAGDNEQFF. The rearrangement links TRBV6-5 to TRBJ2-1; 13 bases are shared with TRBD2. Trimming cost V 5 bases and J 5 bases; bases outside gene matches: 0. Germline loops: CDR1 MNHEY, CDR2 SVGAGI. CDR3 length: 14 amino acids.

This chain links TRBV5-1 with TRBJ2-7; a possible D gene is TRBD2 (5 bases). From germline, CDR1 is SGHRS and CDR2 YFSETQ. V lost 0 bases, J lost 2 bases, and 12 bases lay in between. This CDR3 spans 15 amino acids. CDR3 bases: TGCGCCAGCAGCTTGGCCCCAGCGGCAGCCTACGAGCAGTACTTC. Translating it yields CASSLAPAAAYEQYF.

This clonotype has ten or more counts. The chain links TRBV6-5 to TRBJ2-7; 7 nucleotides match TRBD1. CDR3 size: 16 residues. The V segment lost 2 bases and the J segment 6 bases; nucleotides outside the gene matches: 13. CDR1 and CDR2 (germline): MNHEY, SVGAGI. CDR3 protein: CASSYVAGTVSSEQYF. The CDR3 DNA reads as TGTGCCAGCAGTTACGTTGCCGGGACAGTGAGCAGCGAGCAGTACTTC.

Worth noting for this clonotype: This sequence may be a read error, since a much larger clone differs from it by one base. The chain combines TRBV5-4 with TRBJ2-6; 8 bases line up with TRBD1. J lost 0 bases, V lost 4 bases, and 9 bases had no gene match. Germline loops: CDR1 SGHNT, CDR2 YYREEE (reference sequence). The CDR3 has 18 residues. CDR3 in amino acids: CASSAPDRAPSGANVLTF. The CDR3 nucleotides are TGTGCCAGCAGCGCCCCGGACAGGGCACCCTCTGGGGCCAACGTCCTGACTTTC. Based on the CDR3 plus reference TRBV5-4 and TRBJ2-6, the full variable domain is ETGVTQSPTHLIKTRGQQVTLRCSSQSGHNTVSWYQQALGQGPQFIFQYYREEENGRGNFPPRFSGLQFPNYSSELNVNALELDDSALYLCASSAPDRAPSGANVLTFGAGSRLTVL.

In its sample, this clonotype was seen many times. The chain carries TRBV18 and TRBJ2-3, with TRBD2 identical over 9 bases. Per the germline V gene, CDR1 is KGHSH and CDR2 is LQKENI. The CDR3 is 16 residues long. The trim removed 1 base at V and 3 bases at J, leaving 5 bases unmatched. The CDR3 here is CASSPRSGRGTDTQYF. The DNA for the CDR3 is TGTGCCAGCTCACCACGTAGCGGGAGAGGGACAGATACGCAGTATTTT.

This clonotype was counted many times. The chain uses TRBV6-2 or TRBV6-3 and TRBJ2-5; 10 bases agree with TRBD2. The CDR3 consists of 16 residues. J lost 5 bases, V lost 4 bases, and 10 bases had no gene match. From germline, CDR1 is MNHEY and CDR2 SVGEGT. The CDR3 protein is CASSWSSGRATETQYF. The CDR3 nucleotides are TGTGCCAGCAGTTGGTCCAGCGGGAGGGCTACGGAGACCCAGTACTTC.

With respect to this clonotype: A far larger clone differs by one base, so this is likely a read error. The V gene is TRBV6-6, the J gene TRBJ1-1; D is possibly TRBD1 (5 bases). The CDR3 sequence is 14 residues long. The V gene lost 8 bases and the J gene lost 3 bases, with 16 bases spanning the gap. Per germline, CDR1 MNHNY and CDR2 SVGAGI (reference sequence). The CDR3 protein is CASGITGGYTEAFF. The CDR3 coding sequence is TGTGCCAGCGGTATTACAGGAGGGTACACTGAAGCTTTCTTT.

This clonotype was recorded at least ten times. The chain is built from TRBV7-2 and TRBJ2-3; D is uncertain. The V end was cut by 1 base, the J end by 2 bases, with 13 bases between. Germline CDR1 is SGHTA and CDR2 is FQGNSA. The CDR3 runs 16 residues. This CDR3 reads CASSLERVELTDTQYF. The CDR3 DNA reads as TGTGCCAGCAGCTTAGAAAGGGTAGAACTCACAGATACGCAGTATTTT.

This chain connects TRBV11-2 to TRBJ2-4, with D perhaps matching TRBD2 (6 bases). The CDR3 loop spans 16 amino acids. Trimming pared 5 bases from V and 1 base from J, leaving 15 bases between. In germline, CDR1 is SGHAT, CDR2 FQNNGV. The DNA of the CDR3 is TGTGCCAGCAGCCCCCTTAAAGGGAGGGCCAAAAACATTCAGTACTTC. The encoded protein is CASSPLKGRAKNIQYF. Looking up the rest from reference TRBV11-2 and TRBJ2-4 gives the full variable domain: EAGVAQSPRYKIIEKRQSVAFWCNPISGHATLYWYQQILGQGPKLLIQFQNNGVVDDSQLPKDRFSAERLKGVDSTLKIQPAKLEDSAVYLCASSPLKGRAKNIQYFGAGTRLSVL.

This clonotype has a count of ten or more. The genes are TRBV20-1 and TRBJ2-1; weak D call: TRBD2 (5 bases). The V and J ends lost 7 bases and 8 bases respectively, with 15 bases between them. Germline lookup yields CDR1 DFQATT and CDR2 SNEGSKA (reference sequence). The CDR3 runs 12 residues. In DNA, the CDR3 is TGCAGTGGCTTTTCCGGGGTTGATGAGCAGTTCTTC. Encoded protein: CSGFSGVDEQFF.

The J gene is TRBJ2-1, the V gene TRBV7-3, with TRBD2 matching 8 bases. This CDR3 comprises 16 residues. The trim removed 6 bases at V and 0 bases at J, leaving 7 bases unmatched. In germline, CDR1 is SGHTA, CDR2 FQGTGA. CDR3 nucleotide sequence: TGTGCCAGCAGGAAATCCGGGACTAGCTCCTACAATGAGCAGTTCTTC. This sequence encodes CASRKSGTSSYNEQFF.

This clonotype was seen many times. CDR3: CKWGEQYF. CDR3 DNA: TGCAAATGGGGCGAGCAGTACTTC. The chain couples TRBV20-1 to TRBJ2-7; D not certain. Per germline, CDR1 DFQATT and CDR2 SNEGSKA (reference sequence). The CDR3 consists of 8 residues.

This clonotype was observed at least ten times. The chain combines TRBV7-9 with TRBJ2-5, with D possibly TRBD2 on 6 matching bases. Looked up from germline, CDR1 is SEHNR and CDR2 is FQNEAQ (reference sequence). The CDR3 runs 14 residues. Trimming pared 5 bases from V and 4 bases from J, leaving 14 bases between. CDR3 nucleotides: TGTGCCAGCAGCGAGCTGGGGGGAAGAGAGACCCAGTACTTC. It is translated as CASSELGGRETQYF.

This clonotype occurred many times. The chain couples TRBV28 to TRBJ1-2, with D possibly matching TRBD1 (6 bases). The V and J ends lost 8 bases and 4 bases respectively, with 14 bases between them. The CDR3 has 13 residues. Germline CDR1 is MDHEN and CDR2 is SYDVKM. CDR3 sequence (DNA): TGTGCCAGCCTCGGGGGGGCTAGCTATGGCTACACCTTC. It translates to CASLGGASYGYTF.

This clonotype was detected many times. The rearrangement uses TRBV11-2 and TRBJ2-5; the match to TRBD2 covers 8 bases. This CDR3 spans 15 amino acids. With V trimmed by 2 bases and J by 1 base, 3 bases remained unmatched. Germline V lookup: CDR1 SGHAT, CDR2 FQNNGV. The CDR3, as DNA: TGTGCCAGCAGCTTACCTAGCGGGTTCCAAGAGACCCAGTACTTC. Its translation: CASSLPSGFQETQYF.

The table lists this clonotype with many counts. The chain joins TRBV6-6 to TRBJ1-5; D is undetermined. Germline CDR1 MNHNY, CDR2 SVGAGI (reference sequence). V dropped 2 bases and J dropped 3 bases, with 2 bases sitting between them. This CDR3 is 12 amino acids long. The CDR3 DNA reads TGTGCCAGCAGTTACGTCAATCAGCCCCAGCATTTT. This codes for CASSYVNQPQHF.

This clonotype was counted many times. This sequence joins TRBV20-1 and TRBJ2-3; 8 bases map to TRBD2. V gave up 5 bases and J gave up 3 bases; unmatched junction bases: 13. This CDR3 spans 16 amino acids. The germline CDR1 and CDR2 sequences are DFQATT and SNEGSKA (reference sequence). CDR3 nucleotide sequence: TGCAGTGCTGGAGTCTGGAGCAGCGGGAGAACAGATACGCAGTATTTT. Amino acid sequence: CSAGVWSSGRTDTQYF.

Points on this clonotype: The junction differs from germline at one of its ends, possibly a read error. V is TRBV7-2 and J is TRBJ2-1; 7 bases fit TRBD2. Per germline, CDR1 SGHTA and CDR2 FQGNSA. This CDR3 region has 14 residues. The CDR3 loop reads CACSLTAGPNEQFF. DNA of the CDR3: TGTGCCTGCAGCTTAACAGCGGGACCCAATGAGCAGTTCTTC.

This clonotype is labeled as medium-sized. V and J are TRBV3-1 and TRBJ2-1, with unresolved D. With 7 bases removed from V and 5 bases from J, the gap between germline ends came to 12 bases. The CDR3 length is 13 residues. The germline V gene has CDR1 LGHDT and CDR2 YNNKEL (reference sequence). CDR3 sequence: CASTPDGDNEQFF. In DNA form, the CDR3 reads TGTGCCAGCACCCCTGACGGAGACAATGAGCAGTTCTTC.

In regard to this clonotype: A clone one base away is much larger, so this may be a read error. The CDR3 does not close with the conserved phenylalanine or tryptophan, likely indicating a read error. This chain links TRBV28 with TRBJ2-2; D ambiguous. Germline V gene sequence: CDR1 MDHEN, CDR2 SYDVKM. This CDR3 comprises 13 residues. V lost 4 bases and J 4 bases, leaving 7 bases between the germline ends. This CDR3 is CASSYLTTGELFL. The CDR3 nucleotides are TGTGCCAGCAGTTATTTGACCACCGGGGAGCTGTTTCTT.

A word on this clonotype: Here the CDR3 omits its conserved ending phenylalanine or tryptophan, so a read error is the likely source. The chain uses TRBV7-9 and TRBJ1-1; no firm D call. The V end lost 5 bases, the J end lost 4 bases, and 5 bases lay between the germline ends. CDR1 is SEHNR and CDR2 is FQNEAQ in the germline V gene (reference sequence). The CDR3 is made up of 11 amino acids. The CDR3 DNA reads TGTGCCAGCAGCGAGGGCACTGAAGCTTTCCCT. This translates into CASSEGTEAFP.

This clonotype was seen many times. The rearrangement joins TRBV18 to TRBJ2-5, with unresolved D. The CDR3 is made up of 13 amino acids. Germline CDR1 and CDR2: KGHSH and LQKENI. V lost 3 bases and J lost 4, with 9 bases in between. The CDR3 spells CASSPIPRETQYF. For the CDR3, the DNA is TGTGCCAGCTCACCTATCCCTAGAGAGACCCAGTACTTC.

This clonotype was counted at least ten times. V usage is TRBV20-1 and J usage is TRBJ2-7, with 9 bases aligning to TRBD2. After removal of 3 bases from V and 4 bases from J, the junction contained 7 bases not matched to a gene. The CDR3 sequence is 14 residues long. Germline assignment: CDR1 DFQATT and CDR2 SNEGSKA (reference sequence). The CDR3: CSARSSGKAYEQYF. CDR3 DNA sequence: TGCAGTGCTAGGTCTAGCGGGAAGGCGTACGAGCAGTACTTC.

This clonotype was seen many times. The chain is built from TRBV5-1 and TRBJ2-5, with D possibly being TRBD2 (5 bases). The CDR3 consists of 14 residues. V shed 0 bases and J shed 0 bases, with 6 bases lying between them. Germline V gene data show CDR1 as SGHRS and CDR2 as YFSETQ. Written as DNA, the CDR3 is TGCGCCAGCAGCTTGGGCGGGTACCAAGAGACCCAGTACTTC. It is translated as CASSLGGYQETQYF.